The 7 T cell receptor beta chains given below trace back to one sample, sequenced in a study of CD8+ T cells in alopecia areata. Extracted from the samples, RNA was reverse transcribed into cDNA to serve as the sequencing template. Clones were sequenced by immunoSEQ multiplex PCR, and TCRdb holds only the in-frame ones, with some missing. This sample has roughly 200,000 clones, with 50% to 60% found just once. Treatment in this sample: oral pan-JAK inhibitor, 5-10 mg twice daily. Sequencing used CD4+ T cells sorted from blood, obtained at week 4, from a patient treated with tofacitinib. These receptors all come from a human donor with alopecia areata.

The chain links TRBV5-1 to TRBJ2-7; D not resolved. V was shortened by 5 bases and J by 1 base, with 13 bases between the two germline ends. The CDR3 contains 14 residues. Germline V CDR1 and CDR2: SGHRS, YFSETQ. The DNA of the CDR3 is TGCGCCAGCAGTGAACAGCCTACTTCCTACGAGCAGTACTTC. Translating it yields CASSEQPTSYEQYF.

The chain carries TRBV4-1 and TRBJ2-3, with D perhaps assigned TRBD1 or TRBD2 (6 bases each). Germline loops: CDR1 MGHRA, CDR2 YSYEKL. V lost 6 bases and J lost 6, with 22 bases in between. The length of the CDR3 is 16 residues. The CDR3 bases are TGCGCCAGCAGACAAACTGATACAGGGAGGAGGGATACGCAGTATTTT. Translated: CASRQTDTGRRDTQYF.

This chain joins TRBV25-1 and TRBJ2-5, with D perhaps matching TRBD2 (7 bases). Germline V gives CDR1 MGHDK, CDR2 SYGVNS. The germline V and J ends were trimmed by 1 base and 5 bases, with 17 bases remaining between them. This CDR3 has 16 amino acids. The CDR3 region has the DNA TGTGCCAGCAGTGAATCCGTTGCCAGGGGAGGGGAGACCCAGTACTTC. Encoded protein: CASSESVARGGETQYF.

The rearrangement joins TRBV7-6 to TRBJ2-7; 11 bases align to TRBD2. Germline V gene sequence: CDR1 SGHVS, CDR2 FNYEAQ. The CDR3 spans 16 residues. Trimming at V came to 7 bases and at J to 2 bases, leaving 10 bases not matched to a gene. CDR3 sequence (DNA): TGTGCCAGCACCCTCGGGACTAGCGGAATCACCTACGAGCAGTACTTC. Protein: CASTLGTSGITYEQYF.

This clone appeared a single time. The V and J genes are TRBV29-1 and TRBJ1-6, with D perhaps TRBD1 (5 bases). The germline V gene encodes CDR1 SQVTM and CDR2 ANQGSEA. The CDR3 sequence is 14 residues long. V was shortened by 5 bases and J by 5 bases, with 13 bases between the two germline ends. CDR3 protein: CSVKPTGDNSPLHF. CDR3 nucleotides: TGCAGCGTTAAACCAACGGGGGATAATTCACCCCTCCACTTT.

This chain links TRBV15 with TRBJ2-3, with 10 bases lining up with TRBD2. With 9 bases clipped from V and 3 bases from J, the junction kept 9 bases outside the gene matches. In germline, CDR1 is LNHNV, CDR2 YYDKDF (reference sequence). The CDR3 covers 15 residues. Written as DNA, the CDR3 is TGTGCCACTTCTCAAGCGGGGGGGCAGACAGATACGCAGTATTTT. This encodes CATSQAGGQTDTQYF.

This clone has more than one count but fewer than ten. V is TRBV7-2 and J is TRBJ2-7, with TRBD2 matching over 11 bases. With V trimmed by 3 bases and J by 7 bases, 5 bases remained unmatched. The CDR3 extends over 14 amino acids. The V gene's germline CDR1 is SGHTA and CDR2 FQGNSA. The CDR3 DNA reads as TGTGCCAGCAGCTTTACTAGCGGGGGCAGGGAGCAGTACTTC. Protein sequence: CASSFTSGGREQYF.